These T cell receptor beta chains were read from a single sample in a study of beta chain features in type 1 diabetes. Assay: immunoSEQ multiplex PCR; the TCRdb copy retains only in-frame clones and omits some. The sample yields tens of thousands of clones, 64% seen once. Sample: Tregs from blood. Receptors originate from a woman in her twenties or thirties in good health. The CDR3 runs from the conserved cysteine through the conserved F or W. A D gene is named only where the DNA matches it firmly. Size tells how often a clone was seen (once, few, many) or the class of an expanded clone, and some rows leave it out.

D | length | J | size | V | CDR3 | DNA
. | 12 | TRBJ1-2 | few | TRBV11-2 | CASSLDYGAYTF | TGTGCCAGCAGCTTAGATTATGGGGCCTACACCTTC
. | 16 | TRBJ1-5 | . | TRBV19 | CASTTPGGAGNQPQHF | TGTGCCAGTACCACCCCGGGGGGCGCGGGGAATCAGCCCCAGCATTTT
TRBD1 | 15 | TRBJ1-1 | . | TRBV2 | CASTPRTGANTEAFF | TGTGCCAGCACCCCCCGGACAGGGGCTAACACTGAAGCTTTCTTT
TRBD2 | 14 | TRBJ2-1 | . | TRBV30 | CAWSGTSSYNEQFF | TGTGCCTGGTCCGGGACTAGCTCCTACAATGAGCAGTTCTTC
. | 13 | TRBJ1-2 | . | TRBV5-6 | CASSLTGAYGYTF | TGTGCCAGCAGCTTGACAGGTGCCTATGGCTACACCTTC
. | 13 | TRBJ2-7 | . | TRBV11-2 | CASSQATSVEQYF | TGCGCCAGCAGCCAGGCCACCTCGGTAGAGCAGTACTTC
. | 14 | TRBJ1-2 | . | TRBV6-6 | CASSPRQTNYGYTF | TGTGCCAGCAGCCCCCGCCAGACTAACTATGGCTACACCTTC
TRBD2 | 14 | TRBJ2-7 | . | TRBV28 | CASSVASGSYEQYF | TGTGCCAGCAGTGTGGCTAGCGGCTCCTACGAGCAGTACTTC
TRBD1 | 15 | TRBJ1-5 | . | TRBV6-6 | CASSSRDSLNQPQHF | TGTGCCAGCAGCAGCCGGGACAGCTTGAATCAGCCCCAGCATTTT
. | 14 | TRBJ2-1 | few | TRBV6-5 | CASSYGPGWEEQFF | TGTGCCAGCAGTTACGGCCCGGGGTGGGAAGAGCAGTTCTTC
. | 14 | TRBJ1-1 | . | TRBV28 | CASSLHRVSTEAFF | TGTGCCAGCAGTTTACACAGGGTGAGCACTGAAGCTTTCTTT
TRBD1 | 19 | TRBJ2-7 | few | TRBV2 | CASSERGARPGTGVPEQYF | TGTGCCAGCAGTGAAAGGGGGGCGAGACCCGGGACAGGGGTTCCCGAGCAGTACTTC
. | 16 | TRBJ2-7 | once | TRBV11-1 | CASSLASPEPFYEQYF | TGTGCCAGCAGCTTAGCTTCCCCAGAACCCTTCTACGAGCAGTACTTC
. | 13 | TRBJ1-1 | once | TRBV7-3 | CASSLRQTSEAFF | TGTGCCAGCAGCTTAAGGCAAACCAGTGAAGCTTTCTTT
. | 17 | TRBJ2-7 | once | TRBV7-9 | CASSFSTLRDFSYEQYF | TGTGCCAGCAGCTTTTCTACTCTGCGGGACTTCTCCTACGAGCAGTACTTC
. | 11 | TRBJ2-7 | few | TRBV20-1 | CSAPLHYEQYF | TGCAGTGCCCCACTACACTACGAGCAGTACTTC
TRBD1 | 15 | TRBJ2-2 | . | TRBV29-1 | CSVESLGTATGELFF | TGCAGCGTTGAATCGCTCGGGACAGCTACCGGGGAGCTGTTTTTT
TRBD1 | 18 | TRBJ2-6 | large | TRBV7-2 | CASSSRPQGAVGANVLTF | TGTGCCAGCAGCTCTCGCCCGCAGGGGGCGGTTGGGGCCAACGTCCTGACTTTC
. | 10 | TRBJ2-1 | . | TRBV28 | CASSRNRRFF | TGTGCCAGCAGTCGGAACAGACGGTTCTTC
TRBD1 | 17 | TRBJ2-7 | . | TRBV11-2 | CASSPSLGQGASYEQYF | TGTGCCAGCAGCCCTAGTTTGGGACAGGGGGCCTCCTACGAGCAGTACTTC
. | 16 | TRBJ1-1 | . | TRBV7-2 | CASSLGATGLWSEAFF | TGTGCCAGCAGCTTAGGGGCAACAGGGCTTTGGAGTGAAGCTTTCTTT
TRBD1 | 19 | TRBJ2-3 | . | TRBV5-6 | CASSLEALRSGQGTDTQYF | TGTGCCAGCAGCTTGGAAGCCCTCAGGTCGGGACAGGGCACAGATACGCAGTATTTT
TRBD1 | 15 | TRBJ2-1 | . | TRBV28 | CASSLSDRGLNEQFF | TGTGCCAGCAGTTTATCGGACAGGGGGCTTAATGAGCAGTTCTTC
. | 11 | TRBJ2-1 | . | TRBV7-3 | CAGIVTLEQFF | TGTGCCGGTATAGTGACTTTGGAGCAGTTCTTC
. | 13 | TRBJ1-1 | . | TRBV9 | CASSASSGTEAFF | TGTGCCAGCAGCGCTAGCTCTGGCACTGAAGCTTTCTTT
TRBD2 | 21 | TRBJ2-3 | . | TRBV28 | CASSLWEGLAGRNGSTDTQYF | TGTGCCAGCAGTTTATGGGAGGGACTAGCGGGACGAAACGGTAGCACAGATACGCAGTATTTT
. | 12 | TRBJ1-5 | . | TRBV25-1 | CASSALNQPQHF | TGTGCCAGCAGTGCCCTCAATCAGCCCCAGCATTTT
TRBD2 | 15 | TRBJ2-7 | . | TRBV9 | CASSPEAGGPYEQYF | TGTGCCAGCAGCCCCGAGGCGGGAGGGCCCTACGAGCAGTACTTC
. | 13 | TRBJ1-2 | . | TRBV6-5 | CASRRTPPYGYTF | TGTGCCAGCAGAAGAACACCACCCTATGGCTACACCTTC
TRBD1 | 15 | TRBJ1-4 | . | TRBV7-9 | CAGSSRTGGEGKLFF | TGTGCCGGCAGCTCGAGGACAGGGGGCGAGGGAAAACTGTTTTTT
. | 14 | TRBJ2-1 | . | TRBV11-2 | CASSLVSSYNEQFF | TGTGCCAGCAGCTTAGTCAGCTCCTACAATGAGCAGTTCTTC
TRBD2 | 14 | TRBJ2-2 | . | TRBV5-1 | CASSWEGHTGELFF | TGCGCCAGCAGCTGGGAGGGCCACACCGGGGAGCTGTTTTTT
TRBD1 | 19 | TRBJ1-4 | . | TRBV7-9 | CASSRQEGQSSYKDEKLFF | TGTGCCAGCAGCCGACAGGAGGGACAGTCTAGCTATAAGGATGAAAAACTGTTTTTT
. | 15 | TRBJ1-2 | . | TRBV4-2 | CASSQTRVSNYGYTF | TGTGCCAGCAGCCAAACCCGGGTTTCAAACTATGGCTACACCTTC
. | 15 | TRBJ2-3 | . | TRBV28 | CASSISPPGRRTQYF | TGTGCCAGCAGCATAAGCCCGCCTGGTAGGAGGACGCAGTATTTT
. | 14 | TRBJ2-2 | . | TRBV9 | CASSPTTSTGELFF | TGTGCCAGCAGCCCTACTACGAGCACCGGGGAGCTGTTTTTT
. | 14 | TRBJ1-1 | . | TRBV23-1 | CASSQGTIQELAFF | TGCGCCAGCAGTCAGGGGACAATTCAAGAATTAGCTTTCTTT
. | 14 | TRBJ2-4 | . | TRBV19 | CASSRILGRDIQYF | TGTGCCAGTAGTAGAATACTAGGCCGGGACATTCAGTACTTC
. | 12 | TRBJ1-1 | few | TRBV29-1 | CSGRGVNTEAFF | TGCAGCGGACGCGGTGTGAACACTGAAGCTTTCTTT
TRBD2 | 15 | TRBJ2-3 | few | TRBV11-2 | CASSPTSGNTDTQYF | TGTGCCAGCAGCCCCACTAGCGGGAACACAGATACGCAGTATTTT
. | 18 | TRBJ1-4 | . | TRBV28 | CASTPLDYLLGDNEKLFF | TGTGCCAGCACCCCTCTGGACTACTTATTGGGCGATAATGAAAAACTGTTTTTT
TRBD1 | 15 | TRBJ1-1 | . | TRBV18 | CASSPTGTGGFEAFF | TGTGCCAGCTCACCAACCGGGACAGGGGGTTTTGAAGCTTTCTTT
. | 14 | TRBJ1-1 | . | TRBV2 | CASKQVPPRDWAFF | TGTGCCAGCAAGCAAGTCCCCCCGCGGGACTGGGCTTTCTTT
TRBD2 | 16 | TRBJ2-7 | . | TRBV4-1 | CASSRVLAGGSYEQYF | TGCGCCAGCAGCCGGGTTCTAGCGGGAGGAAGCTACGAGCAGTACTTC
TRBD1 | 14 | TRBJ1-5 | once | TRBV4-3 | CASSQDRGGQPQHF | TGCGCCAGCAGCCAGGACAGGGGTGGACAGCCCCAGCATTTT
. | 15 | TRBJ2-2 | . | TRBV4-3 | CASSQGTAGRGELFF | TGCGCCAGCAGCCAAGGGACAGCAGGGCGCGGGGAGCTGTTTTTT
TRBD1 | 17 | TRBJ1-2 | . | TRBV15 | CATSRPGQRVRNYGYTF | TGTGCCACCAGCAGACCGGGACAGCGAGTAAGGAACTATGGCTACACCTTC
TRBD2 | 13 | TRBJ2-7 | . | TRBV27 | CATGTSVVYEQYF | TGTGCCACCGGGACTAGCGTCGTCTACGAGCAGTACTTC
. | 14 | TRBJ2-5 | . | TRBV19 | CASSIGGTGETQYF | TGTGCCAGTAGTATAGGCGGGACGGGGGAGACCCAGTACTTC
TRBD2 | 17 | TRBJ2-3 | . | TRBV5-1 | CASSLVASGSGTDTQYF | TGCGCCAGCAGCTTGGTGGCTAGCGGGAGTGGGACAGATACGCAGTATTTT
. | 14 | TRBJ1-1 | . | TRBV5-1 | CASSLDPVDPEAFF | TGCGCCAGCAGCTTGGACCCGGTAGATCCTGAAGCTTTCTTT
TRBD2 | 21 | TRBJ2-3 | . | TRBV7-2 | CASSLARVGLAGLTSTDTQYF | TGTGCCAGCAGCTTAGCCCGGGTAGGACTAGCGGGACTTACTAGCACAGATACGCAGTATTTT
TRBD1 | 16 | TRBJ1-2 | . | TRBV4-3 | CASSQWDRGDGYGYTF | TGCGCCAGCAGCCAATGGGACAGGGGGGACGGCTATGGCTACACCTTC
TRBD2 | 15 | TRBJ2-7 | . | TRBV29-1 | CSVGGSGSIAYEQYF | TGCAGCGTTGGGGGTAGCGGGAGTATAGCCTACGAGCAGTACTTC
. | 14 | TRBJ2-7 | . | TRBV2 | CASGKLESSYEQYF | TGTGCCAGCGGTAAACTAGAGAGCTCCTACGAGCAGTACTTC